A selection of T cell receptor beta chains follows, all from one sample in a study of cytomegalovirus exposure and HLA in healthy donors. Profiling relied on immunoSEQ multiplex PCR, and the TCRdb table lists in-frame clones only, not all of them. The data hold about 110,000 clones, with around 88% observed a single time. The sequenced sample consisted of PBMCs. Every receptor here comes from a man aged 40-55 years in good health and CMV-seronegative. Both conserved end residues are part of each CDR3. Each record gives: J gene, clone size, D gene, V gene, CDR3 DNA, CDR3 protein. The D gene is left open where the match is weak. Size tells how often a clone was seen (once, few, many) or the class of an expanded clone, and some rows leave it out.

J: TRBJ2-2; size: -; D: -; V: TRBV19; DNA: TGTGCCAGTAGTATCGGCGGTTTGAGGGCTGCGAACACCGGGGAGCTGTTTTTT; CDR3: CASSIGGLRAANTGELFF
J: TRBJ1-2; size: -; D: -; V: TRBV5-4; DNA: TGTGCCAGCAGCTTGGCCGGCGGTGGCTACACCTTC; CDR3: CASSLAGGGYTF
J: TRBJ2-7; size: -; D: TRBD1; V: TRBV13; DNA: TGTGCCAGCAGCTTCAGACAGGGAGCCGCTCCCTACGAGCAGTACTTC; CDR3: CASSFRQGAAPYEQYF
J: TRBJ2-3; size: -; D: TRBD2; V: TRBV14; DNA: TGTGCCAGCAGCCAAGGGGAGGGGACCACAGATACGCAGTATTTT; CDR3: CASSQGEGTTDTQYF
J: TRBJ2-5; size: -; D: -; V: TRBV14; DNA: TGTGCCAGCAGCCGCAGCGGTCGGGAGACCCAGTACTTC; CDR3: CASSRSGRETQYF
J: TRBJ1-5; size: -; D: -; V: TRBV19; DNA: TGTGCCAGTAGTATGTCCAGGGATCAGCCCCAGCATTTT; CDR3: CASSMSRDQPQHF
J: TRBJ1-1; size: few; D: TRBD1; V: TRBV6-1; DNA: TGTGCCAGCAGAGGACAGGGTGGGACTGAAGCTTTCTTT; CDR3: CASRGQGGTEAFF
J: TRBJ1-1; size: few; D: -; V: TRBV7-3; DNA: TGTGCCAGCAGCAAGGAACCAGGGAACACTGAAGCTTTCTTT; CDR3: CASSKEPGNTEAFF
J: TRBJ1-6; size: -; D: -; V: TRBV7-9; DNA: TGTGCCAGCAGCACCCCGGGTTACAATTCACCCCTCCACTTT; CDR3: CASSTPGYNSPLHF
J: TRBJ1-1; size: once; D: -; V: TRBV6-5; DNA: TGTGCCAGCAGTTACTCCTCCCGGACTGAAGCTTTCTTT; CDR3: CASSYSSRTEAFF
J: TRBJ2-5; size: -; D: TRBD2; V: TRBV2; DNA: TGTGCCAGCAGCCCGGGACTAGCTGGGCAGACCCAGTACTTC; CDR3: CASSPGLAGQTQYF
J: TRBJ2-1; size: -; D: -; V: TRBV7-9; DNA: TGTGCCAGCAGCTTAAGGACACCCTACAATGAGCAGTTCTTC; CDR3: CASSLRTPYNEQFF
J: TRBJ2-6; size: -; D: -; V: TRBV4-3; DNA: TGCGCCAGCAGCCAAGAATCGGGATATGGGGCCAACGTCCTGACTTTC; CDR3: CASSQESGYGANVLTF
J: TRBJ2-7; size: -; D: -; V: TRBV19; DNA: TGTGCCAGTAGTAACGGCGGGTCATCCAACTACGAGCAGTACTTC; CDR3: CASSNGGSSNYEQYF